These T cell receptor beta chains were read from a single sample in a study of PD-1 blockade in classical Hodgkin lymphoma. TCRdb's copy holds only in-frame clones and misses some; the assay was immunoSEQ multiplex PCR. This sample yields about 15,000 clones, of which approximately 84% are seen a single time; around 8.4% belongs to the top ten. Sequenced material: peripheral blood mononuclear cells (PBMCs). These TCRs come from a human donor with classical Hodgkin lymphoma. Each CDR3 is given with its conserved first and last residue. A D gene is named only where the DNA matches it firmly. Where a row states a size, it is once, few, many or the class of an expanded clone; other rows omit it.

size: NA
J: TRBJ1-4
D: NA
V: TRBV6-1
CDR3: CASSDGQEGEKLFF
DNA: TGTGCCAGCAGTGACGGGCAGGAGGGCGAAAAACTGTTTTTT

size: NA
J: TRBJ1-2
D: NA
V: TRBV7-2
CDR3: CASSLVLLTSIFQGYTF
DNA: TGTGCCAGCAGCTTAGTCCTCCTGACCTCTATTTTTCAAGGCTACACCTTC

size: NA
J: TRBJ1-6
D: NA
V: TRBV5-6
CDR3: CASTSQGSYNSPLHF
DNA: TGTGCCAGCACCTCCCAGGGGTCCTATAATTCACCCCTCCACTTT

size: NA
J: TRBJ2-1
D: TRBD2
V: TRBV27
CDR3: CASSLGTSGSRGRNEQFF
DNA: TGTGCCAGCAGCCTCGGGACTAGCGGGAGTAGGGGTAGGAATGAGCAGTTCTTC

size: NA
J: TRBJ2-2
D: NA
V: TRBV6-9
CDR3: CASRYLTGELFF
DNA: TGTGCCAGCAGGTACCTGACCGGGGAGCTGTTTTTT

size: NA
J: TRBJ2-6
D: NA
V: TRBV4-2
CDR3: CASSQDGGAGANVLTF
DNA: TGTGCCAGCAGCCAAGATGGGGGCGCTGGGGCCAACGTCCTGACTTTC

size: NA
J: TRBJ2-7
D: NA
V: TRBV21-1
CDR3: CASSKGQGLTNYEQYF
DNA: TGTGCCAGCAGCAAAGGACAGGGACTTACCAATTACGAGCAGTACTTC

size: NA
J: TRBJ2-7
D: TRBD1
V: TRBV9
CDR3: CASSALGRTGAEQYF
DNA: TGTGCCAGCAGCGCGCTGGGACGAACAGGGGCCGAGCAGTACTTC

size: NA
J: TRBJ1-3
D: TRBD1
V: TRBV5-1
CDR3: CASSSGQGATGNTIYF
DNA: TGCGCCAGCAGCTCCGGACAGGGCGCTACTGGAAACACCATATATTTT

size: NA
J: TRBJ1-3
D: NA
V: TRBV28
CDR3: CASSSREGSGNTIYF
DNA: TGTGCCAGCAGTTCCAGGGAGGGATCAGGAAACACCATATATTTT

size: NA
J: TRBJ2-1
D: TRBD2
V: TRBV6-4
CDR3: CASSDLAGSYNEQFF
DNA: TGTGCCAGCAGTGACCTAGCGGGCTCCTACAATGAGCAGTTCTTC

size: NA
J: TRBJ1-2
D: TRBD1
V: TRBV5-4
CDR3: CASSPGDRGIYGYTF
DNA: TGTGCCAGCAGCCCGGGGGACAGGGGGATCTATGGCTACACCTTC

size: once
J: TRBJ1-5
D: NA
V: TRBV19
CDR3: CASSIRWQNNQPQHF
DNA: TGTGCCAGTAGTATAAGGTGGCAGAACAATCAGCCCCAGCATTTT

size: NA
J: TRBJ2-7
D: NA
V: TRBV2
CDR3: CATRYGTGEQYF
DNA: TGTGCCACCAGATACGGCACCGGCGAGCAGTACTTC

size: NA
J: TRBJ2-6
D: NA
V: TRBV27
CDR3: CASSLGGANVLTF
DNA: TGTGCCAGCAGTTTAGGTGGGGCCAACGTCCTGACTTTC

size: NA
J: TRBJ2-3
D: NA
V: TRBV4-2
CDR3: CASSQDSRNTDTQYF
DNA: TGTGCCAGCAGCCAAGACTCTCGGAACACAGATACGCAGTATTTT

size: NA
J: TRBJ1-1
D: NA
V: TRBV7-5
CDR3: CARPLQGPGTEAFF
DNA: TGTGCCAGACCGCTACAGGGGCCGGGGACTGAAGCTTTCTTT

size: NA
J: TRBJ1-2
D: NA
V: TRBV28
CDR3: CASSLGGRNYGYTF
DNA: TGTGCCAGCAGTTTAGGGGGACGGAACTATGGCTACACCTTC

size: NA
J: TRBJ2-7
D: TRBD2
V: TRBV28
CDR3: CASRTSGSYEQYF
DNA: TGTGCCAGCCGGACTAGCGGGAGCTACGAGCAGTACTTC

size: NA
J: TRBJ2-2
D: NA
V: TRBV10-2
CDR3: CASRVAGELFF
DNA: TGCGCCAGCCGGGTCGCCGGGGAGCTGTTTTTT

size: NA
J: TRBJ1-3
D: NA
V: TRBV6-5
CDR3: CASSLGAHSGNTIYF
DNA: TGTGCCAGCAGTTTGGGGGCCCACTCTGGAAACACCATATATTTT

size: NA
J: TRBJ2-7
D: TRBD2
V: TRBV5-8
CDR3: CASSLIPGLPGAVEQYF
DNA: TGTGCCAGCAGCCTCATCCCGGGACTACCGGGAGCGGTCGAGCAGTACTTC

size: NA
J: TRBJ2-5
D: TRBD2
V: TRBV9
CDR3: CASSGGTSGQTQETQYF
DNA: TGTGCCAGCAGCGGAGGGACTAGCGGACAAACCCAAGAGACCCAGTACTTC

size: NA
J: TRBJ1-1
D: TRBD1
V: TRBV28
CDR3: CASSLAQGATEAFF
DNA: TGTGCCAGCAGTTTAGCCCAGGGGGCAACTGAAGCTTTCTTT

size: NA
J: TRBJ1-5
D: NA
V: TRBV5-1
CDR3: CASSFDSSNSNQPQHF
DNA: TGCGCCAGCAGCTTCGACAGTTCTAATAGCAATCAGCCCCAGCATTTT

size: NA
J: TRBJ2-2
D: NA
V: TRBV7-3
CDR3: CASSLYAVPNTGELFF
DNA: TGTGCCAGCAGCTTATATGCGGTACCGAACACCGGGGAGCTGTTTTTT

size: NA
J: TRBJ1-1
D: NA
V: TRBV15
CDR3: CATSKRGGHEAFF
DNA: TGTGCCACCAGCAAGCGAGGGGGGCATGAAGCTTTCTTT

size: once
J: TRBJ2-6
D: NA
V: TRBV27
CDR3: CASSLSAGANVLTF
DNA: TGTGCCAGCAGTTTATCGGCTGGGGCCAACGTCCTGACTTTC

size: once
J: TRBJ2-2
D: TRBD2
V: TRBV2
CDR3: CASTPRLAGDAGELFF
DNA: TGTGCCAGCACCCCCCGACTAGCGGGAGACGCCGGGGAGCTGTTTTTT

size: NA
J: TRBJ2-1
D: TRBD1
V: TRBV28
CDR3: CASRPMTGEFYNEQFF
DNA: TGTGCCAGCAGACCTATGACAGGGGAATTCTACAATGAGCAGTTCTTC

size: NA
J: TRBJ1-2
D: NA
V: TRBV6-4
CDR3: CASSIVKALTIYGYTF
DNA: TGTGCCAGCAGTATTGTTAAGGCTCTAACTATCTATGGCTACACCTTC

size: NA
J: TRBJ2-3
D: TRBD1
V: TRBV5-1
CDR3: CATQTGGSTDTQYF
DNA: TGCGCCACCCAGACAGGGGGCAGCACAGATACGCAGTATTTT

size: once
J: TRBJ2-2
D: NA
V: TRBV6-4
CDR3: CASSDSETNTGELFF
DNA: TGTGCCAGCAGTGACTCGGAGACTAACACCGGGGAGCTGTTTTTT

size: NA
J: TRBJ1-2
D: TRBD1
V: TRBV6-1
CDR3: CASSTHGQGVYGYTF
DNA: TGTGCCAGCAGTACCCATGGACAGGGGGTCTATGGCTACACCTTC

size: NA
J: TRBJ2-7
D: NA
V: TRBV6-1
CDR3: CAAGPRSSYEQYF
DNA: TGTGCTGCGGGACCCCGGAGCTCCTACGAGCAGTACTTC

size: NA
J: TRBJ2-1
D: TRBD2
V: TRBV2
CDR3: CASSLLSGNEQFF
DNA: TGTGCCAGCAGCCTCCTTAGCGGGAATGAGCAGTTCTTC

size: once
J: TRBJ2-1
D: NA
V: TRBV11-3
CDR3: CASSLDLDNEQFF
DNA: TGTGCCAGCAGCTTAGATTTGGACAATGAGCAGTTCTTC

size: NA
J: TRBJ2-7
D: NA
V: TRBV19
CDR3: CASSRTAVSSYEQYF
DNA: TGTGCCAGTAGTAGGACGGCCGTAAGTTCCTACGAGCAGTACTTC

size: once
J: TRBJ2-5
D: NA
V: TRBV4-1
CDR3: CASSQPGQGRETQYF
DNA: TGCGCCAGCAGCCAGCCGGGTCAAGGACGAGAGACCCAGTACTTC

size: NA
J: TRBJ2-5
D: TRBD2
V: TRBV5-1
CDR3: CASSFSVAGGAETQYF
DNA: TGCGCCAGCAGCTTCTCCGTAGCGGGAGGGGCCGAGACCCAGTACTTC

size: NA
J: TRBJ1-2
D: TRBD1
V: TRBV2
CDR3: CASSEGQVGRGYTF
DNA: TGTGCCAGCAGTGAGGGACAGGTCGGCCGGGGCTACACCTTC

size: NA
J: TRBJ2-7
D: NA
V: TRBV5-1
CDR3: CASSPLTTTYEQYF
DNA: TGCGCCAGCAGCCCCCTGACTACAACCTACGAGCAGTACTTC

size: NA
J: TRBJ1-4
D: NA
V: TRBV7-9
CDR3: CASSLGEGDNEKLFF
DNA: TGTGCCAGCAGCTTAGGTGAAGGGGATAATGAAAAACTGTTTTTT

size: NA
J: TRBJ1-1
D: NA
V: TRBV14
CDR3: CASSQGGAPTEAFF
DNA: TGTGCCAGCAGCCAAGGAGGGGCGCCGACTGAAGCTTTCTTT

size: NA
J: TRBJ1-2
D: NA
V: TRBV28
CDR3: CASSPRLNYGYTF
DNA: TGTGCCAGCAGCCCGAGGCTTAACTATGGCTACACCTTC

size: NA
J: TRBJ1-3
D: NA
V: TRBV2
CDR3: CASSNTGNTIYF
DNA: TGTGCCAGCAGCAATACTGGAAACACCATATATTTT

size: NA
J: TRBJ2-2
D: NA
V: TRBV19
CDR3: CASSLGTTQGIWTGELFF
DNA: TGTGCCAGTAGTCTGGGCACCACACAGGGAATTTGGACCGGGGAGCTGTTTTTT

size: NA
J: TRBJ1-4
D: NA
V: TRBV19
CDR3: CASKATGEKLFF
DNA: TGTGCCAGTAAGGCGACGGGCGAGAAACTGTTTTTT

size: NA
J: TRBJ2-6
D: NA
V: TRBV5-5
CDR3: CASSLGGAGANVLTF
DNA: TGTGCCAGCAGCTTGGGAGGGGCGGGGGCCAACGTCCTGACTTTC

size: NA
J: TRBJ1-1
D: TRBD1
V: TRBV28
CDR3: CASSGRQGGRFGTEAFF
DNA: TGTGCCAGCAGTGGGAGACAGGGGGGGAGATTCGGCACTGAAGCTTTCTTT

size: NA
J: TRBJ2-7
D: NA
V: TRBV5-6
CDR3: CASSLAGRNGYEQYF
DNA: TGTGCCAGCAGCTTGGCAGGGAGGAACGGATACGAGCAGTACTTC

size: NA
J: TRBJ2-2
D: TRBD1
V: TRBV6-1
CDR3: CASSFRQGTGELFF
DNA: TGTGCCAGCAGTTTCAGACAGGGGACCGGGGAGCTGTTTTTT

size: NA
J: TRBJ1-5
D: NA
V: TRBV5-8
CDR3: CASSFARDQPQHF
DNA: TGTGCCAGCAGCTTCGCCAGAGATCAGCCCCAGCATTTT

size: NA
J: TRBJ1-1
D: NA
V: TRBV5-1
CDR3: CASTTAPGAGTEAFF
DNA: TGCGCCAGCACCACGGCACCGGGGGCGGGCACTGAAGCTTTCTTT

size: few
J: TRBJ1-2
D: NA
V: TRBV27
CDR3: CASSLVGTYGYTF
DNA: TGTGCCAGCAGTTTAGTGGGTACCTATGGCTACACCTTC

size: NA
J: TRBJ2-1
D: NA
V: TRBV13
CDR3: CASNRDRVQNEQFF
DNA: TGTGCCAGCAACCGGGACCGCGTACAGAATGAGCAGTTCTTC

size: NA
J: TRBJ2-3
D: NA
V: TRBV15
CDR3: CATSRDLALITDTQYF
DNA: TGTGCCACCAGCAGAGATCTAGCCCTAATAACAGATACGCAGTATTTT

size: NA
J: TRBJ1-3
D: NA
V: TRBV28
CDR3: CATESGNTIYF
DNA: TGTGCCACTGAAAGTGGAAACACCATATATTTT

size: NA
J: TRBJ2-7
D: NA
V: TRBV27
CDR3: CASSYRRAEGSYEQYF
DNA: TGTGCCAGCAGTTACCGGCGCGCGGAGGGGAGCTACGAGCAGTACTTC

size: once
J: TRBJ2-1
D: NA
V: TRBV29-1
CDR3: CSVAAGDSYNEQFF
DNA: TGCAGCGTTGCGGCGGGTGACTCCTACAATGAGCAGTTCTTC